One TCR beta chain is described in this entry. Its antigen is not yet known. The sample holds no much larger clone one base away, and base qualities are not on file. In the paper's terms, the time point label means: cycle 4 day 1 (C4D1), after five to seven weeks of nivolumab. Every trial patient had relapsed after autologous stem cell transplantation, and cohorts A, B and C differed in prior brentuximab vedotin exposure. A total of about 51 patients with relapsed/refractory classical Hodgkin lymphoma made up the trial cohort, and each patient's best overall response was complete response, partial response or progressive disease. Single-agent nivolumab was administered to trial patients in the multi-cohort phase II CheckMate 205 trial. An independent review committee assessed best overall response using the 2007 International Working Group response criteria. Trial PBMCs were collected immediately before nivolumab initiation (C1D1) and during therapy at cycle 2 day 1 and cycle 4 day 1. After peripheral blood was drawn into 8 mL Vacutainer Cell Preparation Tubes, PBMCs were isolated by centrifugation and then cryopreserved.

This record comes from a study of PD-1 blockade in classical Hodgkin lymphoma (dated by TCRdb to the early 2020s). In the study overall: Nivolumab dosing was 3 mg/kg intravenously every 2 weeks, continuing until either disease progression or unacceptable toxicity. The study used TCR beta sequencing and CyTOF to define a peripheral blood immune signature of response to PD-1 blockade in classical Hodgkin lymphoma. On the study overall, not on this receptor specifically: Among trial patients, those achieving complete response had baseline diversity similar to that of newly diagnosed patients, while diversity was significantly lower in partial responders and progressors. The study was restricted to a single clinical trial cohort, and the causes of repertoire differences, possibly disease activity or prior therapy, were left undefined. By C4D1, a significant rise was seen in CD4+ TCR diversity but not in CD8+ TCR diversity (p=0.0027 vs p=0.16), and the rise was most apparent among complete responders (p=0.02). Baseline TCR diversity was reported to be lower in newly diagnosed patients than in healthy donors, and even lower in relapsed/refractory patients. Lower diversity was seen in patients whose nivolumab began less than 1 year after ASCT, and these patients were left out of later analyses so that immune reconstitution would not confound the results.

The Qiagen DNeasy kit was used to extract genomic DNA from unsorted PBMCs and from the negatively selected CD4+ and CD8+ fractions. TCR beta CDR3 regions were subjected to amplification by immunoSEQ multiplex PCR with primers that anneal to V and J segments. Amplification bias was minimized using a synthetic immune receptor repertoire, and residual bias was removed computationally after sequencing. The original pipeline was this. Custom Python scripts were used to quantify repertoire diversity as the Shannon entropy index. Unsorted, CD4+ and CD8+ repertoires were examined separately, except in combined analyses, for which CD4+ and CD8+ sequences were merged in silico. A clone was considered expanded if an increase in frequency of at least 2-fold after treatment relative to C1D1 was found, and a pseudocount of 0.5 was applied to clones undetected at baseline. Singleton clones were defined as clones with 0 or 1 copy at C1D1, and non-singleton clones were defined as clones with 2 or more copies. Clones expanded in unsorted samples were labelled as CD4+, CD8+ or unknown by matching protein sequences in sorted samples from the same patient. Diversity changes from C1D1 to C4D1 were tested in paired samples using Wilcoxon tests. This is the immuneACCESS table as TCRdb keeps it, with only in-frame sequences that have V and J called. A part of the clones is gone; compared with another copy, unresolved V genes explain less than half, and the rest is unexplained. D and trimming come from the DNA, and the V and J calls and clone size come from that table. The sample records roughly 100,000 clones, about nine tenths of which are singletons. Roughly 19% of the sample belongs to the ten largest clones.

In the germline V gene, CDR1 corresponds to KGHSH and CDR2 to LQKENI. V is cut by 0 bases and J by 6 bases, and the space between the germline ends is 4 bases. The CDR3 measures 12 amino acids from cysteine to phenylalanine. The retained sequence is limited to the CDR3, 36 bases, with the frame set at the first base. Sequencing was performed on peripheral blood mononuclear cells (PBMCs), taken before the fourth cycle of nivolumab. The receptor was isolated from a human donor with classical Hodgkin lymphoma. The chain is made from TRBV18 and TRBJ2-3, with no confident D gene call. The CDR3 protein: CASSPPTDTQYF. The DNA sequence is as follows: TGTGCCAGCTCACCACCCACTGATACGCAGTATTTT.